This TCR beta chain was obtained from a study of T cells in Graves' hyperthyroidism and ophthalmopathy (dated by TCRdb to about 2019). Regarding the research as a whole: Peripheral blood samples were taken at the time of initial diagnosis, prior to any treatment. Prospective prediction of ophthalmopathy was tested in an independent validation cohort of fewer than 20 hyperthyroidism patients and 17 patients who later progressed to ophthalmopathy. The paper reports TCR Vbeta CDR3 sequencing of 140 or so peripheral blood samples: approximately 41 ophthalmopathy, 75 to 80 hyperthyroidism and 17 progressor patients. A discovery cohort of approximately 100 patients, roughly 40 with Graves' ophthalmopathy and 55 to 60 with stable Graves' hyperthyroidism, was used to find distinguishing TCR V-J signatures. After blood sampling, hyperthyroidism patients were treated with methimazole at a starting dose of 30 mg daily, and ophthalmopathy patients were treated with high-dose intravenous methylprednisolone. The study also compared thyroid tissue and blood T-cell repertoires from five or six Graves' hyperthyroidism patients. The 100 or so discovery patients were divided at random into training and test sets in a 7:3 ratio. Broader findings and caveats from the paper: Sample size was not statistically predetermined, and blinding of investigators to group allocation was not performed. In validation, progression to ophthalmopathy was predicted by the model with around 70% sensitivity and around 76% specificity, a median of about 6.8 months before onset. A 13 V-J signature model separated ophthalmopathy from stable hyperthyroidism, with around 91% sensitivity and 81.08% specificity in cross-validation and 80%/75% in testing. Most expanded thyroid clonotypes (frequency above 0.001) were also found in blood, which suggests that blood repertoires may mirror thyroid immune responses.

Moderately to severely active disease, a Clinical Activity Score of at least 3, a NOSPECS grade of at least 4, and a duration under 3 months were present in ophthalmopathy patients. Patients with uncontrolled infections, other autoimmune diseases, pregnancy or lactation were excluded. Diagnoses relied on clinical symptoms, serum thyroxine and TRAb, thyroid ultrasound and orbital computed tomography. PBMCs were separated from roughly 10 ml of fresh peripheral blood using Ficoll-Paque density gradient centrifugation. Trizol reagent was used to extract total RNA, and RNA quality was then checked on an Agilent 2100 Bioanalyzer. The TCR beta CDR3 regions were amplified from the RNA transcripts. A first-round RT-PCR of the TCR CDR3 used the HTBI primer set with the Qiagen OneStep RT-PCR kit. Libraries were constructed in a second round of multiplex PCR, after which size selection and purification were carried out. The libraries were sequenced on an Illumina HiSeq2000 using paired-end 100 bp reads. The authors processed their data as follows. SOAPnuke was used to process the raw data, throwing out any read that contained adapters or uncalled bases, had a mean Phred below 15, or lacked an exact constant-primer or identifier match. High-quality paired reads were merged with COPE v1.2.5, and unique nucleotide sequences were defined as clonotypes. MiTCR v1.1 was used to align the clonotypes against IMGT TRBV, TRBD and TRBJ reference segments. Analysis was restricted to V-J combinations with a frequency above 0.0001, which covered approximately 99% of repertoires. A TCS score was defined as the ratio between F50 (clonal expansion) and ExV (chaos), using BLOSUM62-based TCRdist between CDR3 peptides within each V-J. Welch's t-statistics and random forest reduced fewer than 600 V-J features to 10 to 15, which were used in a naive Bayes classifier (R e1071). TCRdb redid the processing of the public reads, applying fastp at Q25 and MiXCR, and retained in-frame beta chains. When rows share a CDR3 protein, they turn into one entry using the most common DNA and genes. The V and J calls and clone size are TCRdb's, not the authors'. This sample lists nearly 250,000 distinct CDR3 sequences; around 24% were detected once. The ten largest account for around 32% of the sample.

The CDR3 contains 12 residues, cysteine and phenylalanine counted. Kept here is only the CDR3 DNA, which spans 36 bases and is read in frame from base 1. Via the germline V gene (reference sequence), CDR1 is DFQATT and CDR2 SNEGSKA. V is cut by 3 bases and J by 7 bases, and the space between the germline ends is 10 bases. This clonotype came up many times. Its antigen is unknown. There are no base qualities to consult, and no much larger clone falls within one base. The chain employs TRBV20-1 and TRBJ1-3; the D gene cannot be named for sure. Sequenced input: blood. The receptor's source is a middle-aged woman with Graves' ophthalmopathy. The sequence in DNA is TGCAGTGCTAGCCACTTGGGCAACACCATATATTTT. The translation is CSASHLGNTIYF.